Presented here are 15 T cell receptor beta chains from one specimen sequenced in a study of blood T cell repertoires in COVID-19. Assay: immunoSEQ multiplex PCR; the TCRdb copy retains only in-frame clones and omits some. The data show under 200,000 clones, around 86% seen once. Input material: peripheral blood. All receptors derive from a man aged 60 to 75 with acute or convalescent COVID-19.

In the case of this clone: The germline gene is not matched at one end of the junction; a read error may be the cause. The V call is TRBV7-7, the J call TRBJ1-3, with no clear D. Germline assignment: CDR1 SSHAT and CDR2 FNYEAQ (reference sequence). The CDR3 totals 13 residues. The CDR3 loop is CASSSGTGNTIYF. The CDR3 nucleotides read TGTGCTAGCAGCTCGGGGACTGGAAACACCATATATTTT.

The V call is TRBV28, the J call TRBJ1-1, with D possibly being TRBD1 (5 bases). CDR3 size: 14 residues. V was shortened by 8 bases and J by 4 bases, with 17 bases between the two germline ends. Germline V CDR1 and CDR2: MDHEN, SYDVKM. In DNA form, the CDR3 reads TGTGCCAGCCTCTCTCAGGGCGGGAGCACTGAAGCTTTCTTT. Translated, it gives CASLSQGGSTEAFF.

The rearrangement joins TRBV19 to TRBJ2-7, with 8 bases aligning to TRBD2. The CDR3 is 16 residues long. Trimming removed 3 bases from V and 4 bases from J; junction bases left unmatched: 11. Germline loops: CDR1 LNHDA, CDR2 SQIVND (reference sequence). For the CDR3, the DNA is TGTGCCAGTAGTATCACCCCGGGGAGCGGGAGTTACGAGCAGTACTTC. It codes for CASSITPGSGSYEQYF.

The V gene is TRBV28, the J gene TRBJ1-2; tentative D call: TRBD1 (6 bases). Germline V lookup: CDR1 MDHEN, CDR2 SYDVKM. V was pared by 6 bases and J by 4 bases, with 9 bases between. This CDR3 contains 12 residues. The DNA of the CDR3 is TGTGCCAGCAGCAGGGGCCTCTATGGCTACACCTTC. Translated: CASSRGLYGYTF.

The sample holds one count of this clone. The chain recombines TRBV28 with TRBJ2-3; D is possibly TRBD2 (7 bases). The germline CDR1 and CDR2 sequences are MDHEN and SYDVKM. The V and J ends lost 1 base and 5 bases respectively, with 16 bases between them. CDR3 length: 16 residues. The CDR3, as DNA: TGTGCCAGCAGTTTATTATCGGGGGGCGCCGAAGATACGCAGTATTTT. Its translation is CASSLLSGGAEDTQYF. Using reference TRBV28 and TRBJ2-3 for the parts outside the CDR3, the full variable domain is DVKVTQSSRYLVKRTGEKVFLECVQDMDHENMFWYRQDPGLGLRLIYFSYDVKMKEKGDIPEGYSVSREKKERFSLILESASTNQTSMYLCASSLLSGGAEDTQYFGPGTRLTVL.

The chain couples TRBV5-1 to TRBJ2-7; TRBD2 is a possible D gene (5 bases). The CDR3 consists of 12 residues. CDR1 is SGHRS and CDR2 is YFSETQ in the germline V gene. The V end lost 1 base, the J end lost 7 bases, and 9 bases lay between the germline ends. The CDR3 DNA reads as TGCGCCAGCAGCTTGCTAGGGAGAGAGCAGTACTTC. Protein sequence: CASSLLGREQYF.

The chain combines TRBV27 with TRBJ1-2, with 7 positions matching TRBD1. Germline V gene data show CDR1 as MNHEY and CDR2 as SMNVEV (reference sequence). CDR3 length: 13 amino acids. V lost 6 bases, J lost 5 bases, and 6 bases stayed unmatched. The CDR3 nucleotides are TGTGCCAGCAGCGGCGACAGGGTTTATGGCTACACCTTC. Residues: CASSGDRVYGYTF.

The chain couples TRBV7-3 to TRBJ1-2, with a possible D match to TRBD1 (5 bases). CDR1 and CDR2 (germline): SGHTA, FQGTGA. The CDR3 contains 15 residues. Trimming shortened V by 4 bases and J by 5 bases, and 17 bases separated the two germline ends. CDR3 bases: TGTGCCAGCAGCTCTATCGACAGACCTCAGTATGGCTACACCTTC. It specifies CASSSIDRPQYGYTF.

V is TRBV19 and J is TRBJ1-5, with 7 bases fitting TRBD1. This CDR3 spans 14 amino acids. Per the germline V gene, CDR1 is LNHDA and CDR2 is SQIVND (reference sequence). The J segment lost 9 bases and the V segment lost 8 bases, leaving 13 bases of the junction unmatched. The CDR3 DNA sequence: TGTGCCAGTGCGATAGGGCCAGGGGGTGGGCCCCAGCATTTT. Protein: CASAIGPGGGPQHF.

The genes are TRBV19 and TRBJ2-7, with D unresolved. The V gene's germline CDR1 is LNHDA and CDR2 SQIVND (reference sequence). V lost 5 bases and J lost 3, with 8 bases in between. The CDR3 contains 12 residues. CDR3 coding DNA: TGTGCCAGTAGTCCAGATGACTACGAGCAGTACTTC. The encoded protein is CASSPDDYEQYF. Full variable domain (rest looked up from reference TRBV19 and TRBJ2-7): DGGITQSPKYLFRKEGQNVTLSCEQNLNHDAMYWYRQDPGQGLRLIYYSQIVNDFQKGDIAEGYSVSREKKESFPLTVTSAQKNPTAFYLCASSPDDYEQYFGPGTRLTVT.

The V and J genes are TRBV2 and TRBJ2-5; 10 bases line up with TRBD2. From germline, CDR1 is SNHLY and CDR2 FYNNEI. V dropped 7 bases and J dropped 5; count of bases not matched to a gene: 10. The CDR3 contains 15 residues. Here the CDR3 DNA reads TGTGCCAGCACTACCAGCGGGAGGGGGCGGGAGACCCAGTACTTC. It encodes CASTTSGRGRETQYF.

This rearrangement joins TRBV28 to TRBJ1-2; D may be TRBD1 (6 bases). The germline V gene encodes CDR1 MDHEN and CDR2 SYDVKM. Trimming left V 2 bases short and J 4 bases short, with 14 bases between. CDR3 length: 15 residues. The chain's CDR3 is CASSLGGVGSYGYTF. CDR3 in DNA: TGTGCCAGCAGTTTAGGGGGCGTTGGTAGCTATGGCTACACCTTC.

The count of this clone is one. CDR3 in DNA: TGTGCCAGCAGTTTAAAAAGGAGACTAACTAATGAAAAACTGTTTTTT. As protein: CASSLKRRLTNEKLFF. This chain connects TRBV28 to TRBJ1-4; D remains ambiguous. CDR1 is MDHEN and CDR2 is SYDVKM in the germline V gene. The CDR3 is made up of 16 amino acids. Trimming took off 2 bases at V and 1 base at J, with 11 bases between the two ends.

CDR3: CASSIPDRAAKNIQYF. CDR3 nucleotides: TGTGCCAGTAGTATTCCGGACAGGGCGGCCAAAAACATTCAGTACTTC. The chain employs TRBV19 and TRBJ2-4; 8 bases align to TRBD1. Germline V gene lookup returns CDR1 LNHDA and CDR2 SQIVND (reference sequence). The V and J ends lost 3 bases and 1 base, in that order; junction bases with no gene match: 5. This CDR3 has 16 residues.

The chain recombines TRBV29-1 with TRBJ1-4, with 8 bases that match TRBD1. The germline gives CDR1 SQVTM, CDR2 ANQGSEA. The ends lost 4 bases at V and 8 bases at J; junction bases unmatched: 3. The CDR3 covers 12 residues. CDR3 sequence: CSVVTGGEKLFF. The CDR3 nucleotides are TGCAGCGTTGTAACAGGGGGAGAAAAACTGTTTTTT.